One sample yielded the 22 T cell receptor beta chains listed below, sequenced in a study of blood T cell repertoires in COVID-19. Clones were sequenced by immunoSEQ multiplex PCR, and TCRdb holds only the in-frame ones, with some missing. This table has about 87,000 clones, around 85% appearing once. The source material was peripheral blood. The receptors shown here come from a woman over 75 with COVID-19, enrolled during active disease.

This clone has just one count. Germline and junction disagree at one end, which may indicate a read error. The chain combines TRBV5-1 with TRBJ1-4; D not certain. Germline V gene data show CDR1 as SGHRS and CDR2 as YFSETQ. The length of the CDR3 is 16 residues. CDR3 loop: CANSKLTGSTNEKLFF. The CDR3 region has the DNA TGCGCCAACAGCAAGCTGACTGGCTCAACTAATGAAAAACTGTTTTTT.

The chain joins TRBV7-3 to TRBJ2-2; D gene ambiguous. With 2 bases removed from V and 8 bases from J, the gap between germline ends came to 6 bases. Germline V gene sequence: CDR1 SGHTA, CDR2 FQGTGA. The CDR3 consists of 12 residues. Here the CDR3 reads CASSLFRGELFF. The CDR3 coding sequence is TGTGCCAGCAGCTTATTTCGGGGGGAGCTGTTTTTT.

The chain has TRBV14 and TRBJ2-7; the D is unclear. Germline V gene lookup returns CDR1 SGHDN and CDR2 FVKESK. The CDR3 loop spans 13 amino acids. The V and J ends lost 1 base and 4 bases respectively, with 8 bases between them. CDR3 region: CASSQVIGYEQYF. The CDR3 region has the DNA TGTGCCAGCAGCCAAGTGATCGGGTACGAGCAGTACTTC.

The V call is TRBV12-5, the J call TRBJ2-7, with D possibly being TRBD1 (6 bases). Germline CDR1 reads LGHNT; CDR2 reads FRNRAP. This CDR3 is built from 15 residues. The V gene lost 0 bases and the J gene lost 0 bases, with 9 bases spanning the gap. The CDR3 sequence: CASGLVAGVSYEQYF. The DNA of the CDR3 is TGTGCTAGTGGTTTGGTAGCAGGGGTCTCCTACGAGCAGTACTTC.

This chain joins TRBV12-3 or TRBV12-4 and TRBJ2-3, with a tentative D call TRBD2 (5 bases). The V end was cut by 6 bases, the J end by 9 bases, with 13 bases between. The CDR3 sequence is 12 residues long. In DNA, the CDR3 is TGTGCCAGCAGACTCGCCACGGGGACGCAGTATTTT. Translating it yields CASRLATGTQYF.

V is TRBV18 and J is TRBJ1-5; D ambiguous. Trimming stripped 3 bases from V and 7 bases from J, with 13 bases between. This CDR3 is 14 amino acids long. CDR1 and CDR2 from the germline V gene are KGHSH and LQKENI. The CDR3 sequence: CASSPGDQSQPQHF. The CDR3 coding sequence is TGTGCCAGCTCACCTGGAGACCAATCGCAGCCCCAGCATTTT.

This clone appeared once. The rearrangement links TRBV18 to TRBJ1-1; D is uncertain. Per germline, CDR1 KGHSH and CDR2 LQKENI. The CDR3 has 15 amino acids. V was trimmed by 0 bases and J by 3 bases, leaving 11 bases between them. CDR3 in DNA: TGTGCCAGCTCACCACCCGGTAGCCGCGACACTGAAGCTTTCTTT. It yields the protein CASSPPGSRDTEAFF.

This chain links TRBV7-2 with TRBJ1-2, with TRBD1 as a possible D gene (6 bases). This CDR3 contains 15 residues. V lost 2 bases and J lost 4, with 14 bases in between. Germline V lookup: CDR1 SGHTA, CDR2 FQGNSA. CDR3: CASSLPGVTIYGYTF. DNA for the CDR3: TGTGCCAGCAGCTTACCAGGGGTGACGATCTATGGCTACACCTTC. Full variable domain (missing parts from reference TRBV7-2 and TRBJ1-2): GAGVSQSPSNKVTEKGKDVELRCDPISGHTALYWYRQSLGQGLEFLIYFQGNSAPDKSGLPSDRFSAERTGGSVSTLTIQRTQQEDSAVYLCASSLPGVTIYGYTFGSGTRLTVV.

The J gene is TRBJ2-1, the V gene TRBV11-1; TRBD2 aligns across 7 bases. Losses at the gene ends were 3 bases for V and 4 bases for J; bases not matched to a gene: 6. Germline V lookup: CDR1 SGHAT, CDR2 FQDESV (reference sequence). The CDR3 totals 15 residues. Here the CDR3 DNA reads TGTGCCAGCAGCTTCTACCGGGGGGATTACAATGAGCAGTTCTTC. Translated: CASSFYRGDYNEQFF.

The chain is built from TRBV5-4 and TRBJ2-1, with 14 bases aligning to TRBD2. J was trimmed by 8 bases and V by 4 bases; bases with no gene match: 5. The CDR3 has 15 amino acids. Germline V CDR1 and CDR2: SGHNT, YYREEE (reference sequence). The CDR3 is CASSETSGRAYEQFF. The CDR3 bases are TGTGCCAGCAGCGAGACTAGCGGGAGGGCCTATGAGCAGTTCTTC.

The CDR3: CASSVRGRNSPLHF. DNA of the CDR3: TGTGCCAGTAGTGTCAGGGGGAGAAACTCACCCCTCCACTTT. The V gene is TRBV19, the J gene TRBJ1-6, with 7 bases fitting TRBD1. In germline, CDR1 is LNHDA, CDR2 SQIVND (reference sequence). The CDR3 contains 14 residues. V trimming: 5 bases; J trimming: 10 bases; junction bases outside the gene matches: 8.

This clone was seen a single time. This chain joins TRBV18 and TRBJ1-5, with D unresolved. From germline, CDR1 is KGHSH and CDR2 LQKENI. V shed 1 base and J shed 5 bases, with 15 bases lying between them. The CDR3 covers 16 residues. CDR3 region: CASSPRETLGDQPQHF. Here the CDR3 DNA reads TGTGCCAGCTCACCACGAGAAACTCTAGGCGATCAGCCCCAGCATTTT.

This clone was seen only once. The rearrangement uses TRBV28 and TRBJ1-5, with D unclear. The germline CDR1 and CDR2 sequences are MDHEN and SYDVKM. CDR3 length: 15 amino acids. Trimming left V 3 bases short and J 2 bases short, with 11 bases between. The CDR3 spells CASSFRGMGNQPQHF. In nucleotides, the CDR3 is TGTGCCAGCAGTTTTCGGGGAATGGGCAATCAGCCCCAGCATTTT.

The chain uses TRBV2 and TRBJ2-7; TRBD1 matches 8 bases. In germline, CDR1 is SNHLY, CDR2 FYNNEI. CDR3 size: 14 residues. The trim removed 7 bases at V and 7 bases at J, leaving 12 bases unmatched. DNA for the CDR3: TGTGCCAGCAATGGCCAGGGGGCCGGTCTTGAGCAGTACTTC. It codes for CASNGQGAGLEQYF.

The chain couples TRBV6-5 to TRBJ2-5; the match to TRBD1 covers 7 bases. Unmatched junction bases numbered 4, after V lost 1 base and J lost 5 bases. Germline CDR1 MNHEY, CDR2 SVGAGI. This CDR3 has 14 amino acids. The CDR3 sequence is CASSYLGGSETQYF. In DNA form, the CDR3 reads TGTGCCAGCAGTTACTTAGGGGGCTCGGAGACCCAGTACTTC.

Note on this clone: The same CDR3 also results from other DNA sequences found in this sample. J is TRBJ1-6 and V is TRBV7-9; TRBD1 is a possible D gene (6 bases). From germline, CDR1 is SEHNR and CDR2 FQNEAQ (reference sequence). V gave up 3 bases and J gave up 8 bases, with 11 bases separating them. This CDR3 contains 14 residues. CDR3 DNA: TGTGCCAGCAGCTTGGGACAAGGAGATTCACCCCTCCACTTT. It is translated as CASSLGQGDSPLHF.

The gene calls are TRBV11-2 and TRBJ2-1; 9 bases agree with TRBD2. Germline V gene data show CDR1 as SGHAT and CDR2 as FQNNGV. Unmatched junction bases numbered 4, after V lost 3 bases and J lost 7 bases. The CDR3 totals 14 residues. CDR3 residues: CASSLASGNNEQFF. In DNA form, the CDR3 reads TGTGCCAGCAGCTTGGCTAGCGGGAATAATGAGCAGTTCTTC. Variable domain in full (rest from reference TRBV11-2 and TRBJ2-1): EAGVAQSPRYKIIEKRQSVAFWCNPISGHATLYWYQQILGQGPKLLIQFQNNGVVDDSQLPKDRFSAERLKGVDSTLKIQPAKLEDSAVYLCASSLASGNNEQFFGPGTRLTVL.

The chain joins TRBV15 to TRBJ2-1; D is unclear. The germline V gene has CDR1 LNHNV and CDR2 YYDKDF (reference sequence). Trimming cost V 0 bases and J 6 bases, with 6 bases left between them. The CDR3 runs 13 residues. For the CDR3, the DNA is TGTGCCACCAGCAGAGATCGTAGCAATGAGCAGTTCTTC. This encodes CATSRDRSNEQFF.

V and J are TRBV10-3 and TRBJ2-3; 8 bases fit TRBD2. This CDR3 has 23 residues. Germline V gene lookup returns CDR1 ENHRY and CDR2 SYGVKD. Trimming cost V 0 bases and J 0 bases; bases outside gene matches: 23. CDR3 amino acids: CAISESGSETILRRGESTDTQYF. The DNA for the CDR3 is TGTGCCATCAGTGAGTCAGGATCGGAGACGATATTACGGCGGGGGGAAAGCACAGATACGCAGTATTTT.

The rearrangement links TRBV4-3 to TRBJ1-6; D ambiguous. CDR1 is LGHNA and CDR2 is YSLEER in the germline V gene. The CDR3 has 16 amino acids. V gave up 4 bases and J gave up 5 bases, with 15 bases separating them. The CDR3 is CASSLARGFDNSPLHF. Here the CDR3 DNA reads TGCGCCAGCAGCCTCGCACGAGGGTTCGATAATTCACCCCTCCACTTT.

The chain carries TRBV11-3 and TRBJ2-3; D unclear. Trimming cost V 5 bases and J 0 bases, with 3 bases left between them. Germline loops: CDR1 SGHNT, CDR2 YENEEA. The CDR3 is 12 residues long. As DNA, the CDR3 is TGTGCCAGCAGCCAGAGCACAGATACGCAGTATTTT. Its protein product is CASSQSTDTQYF.

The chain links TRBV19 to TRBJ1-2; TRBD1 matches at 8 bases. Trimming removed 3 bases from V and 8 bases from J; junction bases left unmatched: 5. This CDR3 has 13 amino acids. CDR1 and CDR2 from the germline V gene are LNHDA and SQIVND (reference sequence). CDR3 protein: CASSIETGVGYTF. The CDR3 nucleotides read TGTGCCAGTAGTATCGAGACAGGGGTCGGCTACACCTTC.